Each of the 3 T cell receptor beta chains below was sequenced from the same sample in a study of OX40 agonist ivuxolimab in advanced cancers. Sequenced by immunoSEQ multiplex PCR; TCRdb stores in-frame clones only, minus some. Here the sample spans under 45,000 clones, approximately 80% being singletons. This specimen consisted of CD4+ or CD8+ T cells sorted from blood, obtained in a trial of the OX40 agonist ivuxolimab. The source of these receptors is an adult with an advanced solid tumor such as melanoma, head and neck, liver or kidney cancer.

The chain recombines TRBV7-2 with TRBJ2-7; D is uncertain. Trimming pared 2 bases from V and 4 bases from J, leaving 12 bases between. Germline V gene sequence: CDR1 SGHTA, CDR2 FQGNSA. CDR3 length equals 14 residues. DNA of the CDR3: TGTGCCAGCAGCTTATTTGGGCTAGTGTACGAGCAGTACTTC. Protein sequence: CASSLFGLVYEQYF.

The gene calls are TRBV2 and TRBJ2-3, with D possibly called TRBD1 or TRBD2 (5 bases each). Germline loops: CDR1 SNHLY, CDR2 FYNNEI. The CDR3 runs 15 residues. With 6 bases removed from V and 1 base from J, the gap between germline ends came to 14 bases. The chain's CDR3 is CASRASRVGTDTQYF. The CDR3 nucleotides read TGTGCCAGCAGGGCTAGCAGGGTAGGCACAGATACGCAGTATTTT.

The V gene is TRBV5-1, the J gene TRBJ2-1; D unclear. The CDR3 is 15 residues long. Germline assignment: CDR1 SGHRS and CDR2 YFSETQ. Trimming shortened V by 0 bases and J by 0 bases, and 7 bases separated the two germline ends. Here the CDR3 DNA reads TGCGCCAGCAGCTTGGAGGGTAACTCCTACAATGAGCAGTTCTTC. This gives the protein CASSLEGNSYNEQFF. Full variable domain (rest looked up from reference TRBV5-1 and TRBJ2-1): KAGVTQTPRYLIKTRGQQVTLSCSPISGHRSVSWYQQTPGQGLQFLFEYFSETQRNKGNFPGRFSGRQFSNSRSEMNVSTLELGDSALYLCASSLEGNSYNEQFFGPGTRLTVL.